This T cell receptor (beta chain) was observed in a study of blood T cells in healthy people across ages. The CDR3 length is 20 residues. Trimming removed 4 bases at V and 0 bases at J, with 22 bases between. Germline-derived CDR1 and CDR2 are SGHTA and FQGNSA. Overall study results and limits: Bulk PBMC profiling left naive and antigen-experienced comparisons inconclusive.

This clonotype has ten or more counts. As yet, its antigen is unknown. Through a sample-barcoded 5' primer and a J-beta primer mix, a second PCR was run for roughly 7 to 12 cycles. Each of the cDNA molecules was tagged by a template-switch adaptor with 12 random nucleotides. Each CDR3 protein gets one entry after TCRdb re-called the 5' RACE reads with MiXCR. This sample yields around 870,000 distinct CDR3 sequences, of which less than 35% are seen a single time; 15% to 20% belongs to the top ten. This TCR was recovered from a woman at least 80 years old in good health. V usage is TRBV7-2 and J usage is TRBJ2-6; D might be TRBD2 (6 bases). Sequenced: blood. This chain's CDR3 is CASSSVHLGLYSSGANVLTF. The CDR3 nucleotides read TGTGCCAGCAGCTCCGTCCACCTGGGACTGTACTCCTCTGGGGCCAACGTCCTGACTTTC. The full variable domain, its missing parts supplied by reference TRBV7-2 and TRBJ2-6, is GAGVSQSPSNKVTEKGKDVELRCDPISGHTALYWYRQSLGQGLEFLIYFQGNSAPDKSGLPSDRFSAERTGGSVSTLTIQRTQQEDSAVYLCASSSVHLGLYSSGANVLTFGAGSRLTVL.